This T cell receptor beta chain comes out of a study of T cells in Graves' hyperthyroidism and ophthalmopathy. This CDR3 is 14 amino acids long. CDR1 is SGHAT, CDR2 FQNNGV, per germline. After removal of 5 bases from V and 3 bases from J, the junction contained 6 bases not matched to a gene. This clonotype has at least ten counts. TCR beta CDR3 region amplification was performed from RNA transcripts. The TCR CDR3 first-round RT-PCR relied on the HTBI primer set. Using its own MiXCR run on the multiplex PCR reads, TCRdb lists one record per CDR3 protein. Among a few hundred thousand distinct CDR3 sequences, 15% to 19% were seen once, and the ten largest hold roughly 7.3%.

The clonotype was recovered from a woman aged 25 to 39 with Graves' hyperthyroidism. The chain recombines TRBV11-2 with TRBJ2-7, with 8 bases identical to TRBD1. Material for sequencing was blood. The CDR3, as DNA: TGTGCCAGCAGCAACGGACAGGGTGGCTACGAGCAGTACTTC. It specifies CASSNGQGGYEQYF. Using reference TRBV11-2 and TRBJ2-7 for the parts outside the CDR3, the full variable domain is EAGVAQSPRYKIIEKRQSVAFWCNPISGHATLYWYQQILGQGPKLLIQFQNNGVVDDSQLPKDRFSAERLKGVDSTLKIQPAKLEDSAVYLCASSNGQGGYEQYFGPGTRLTVT.